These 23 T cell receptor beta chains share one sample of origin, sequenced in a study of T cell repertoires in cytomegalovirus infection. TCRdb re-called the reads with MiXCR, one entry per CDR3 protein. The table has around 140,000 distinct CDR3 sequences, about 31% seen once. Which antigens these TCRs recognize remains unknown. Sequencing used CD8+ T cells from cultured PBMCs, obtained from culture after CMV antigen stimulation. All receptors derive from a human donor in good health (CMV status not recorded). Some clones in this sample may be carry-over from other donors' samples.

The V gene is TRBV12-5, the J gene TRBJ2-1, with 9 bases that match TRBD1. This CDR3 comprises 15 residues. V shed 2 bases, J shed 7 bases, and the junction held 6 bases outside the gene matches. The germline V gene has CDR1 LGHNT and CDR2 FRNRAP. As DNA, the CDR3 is TGTGCTAGTGGTTTGCTCGGGACAGGGAGGAATGAGCAGTTCTTC. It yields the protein CASGLLGTGRNEQFF.

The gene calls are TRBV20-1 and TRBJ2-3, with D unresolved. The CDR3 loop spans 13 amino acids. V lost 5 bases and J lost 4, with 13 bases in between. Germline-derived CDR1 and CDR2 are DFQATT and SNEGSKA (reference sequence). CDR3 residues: CSAPTRWADTQYF. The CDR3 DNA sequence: TGCAGTGCTCCTACTCGATGGGCAGATACGCAGTATTTT.

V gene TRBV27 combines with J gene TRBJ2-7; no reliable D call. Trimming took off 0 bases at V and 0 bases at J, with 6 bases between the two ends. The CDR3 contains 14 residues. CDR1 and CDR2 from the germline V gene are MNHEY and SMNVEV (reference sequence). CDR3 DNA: TGTGCCAGCAGTTTATCGAAGGGCTCCTACGAGCAGTACTTC. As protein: CASSLSKGSYEQYF.

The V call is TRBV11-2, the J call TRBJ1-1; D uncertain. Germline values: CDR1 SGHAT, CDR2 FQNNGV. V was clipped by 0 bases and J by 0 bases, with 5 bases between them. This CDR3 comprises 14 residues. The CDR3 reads CASSLDPMNTEAFF. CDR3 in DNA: TGTGCCAGCAGCTTAGACCCGATGAACACTGAAGCTTTCTTT. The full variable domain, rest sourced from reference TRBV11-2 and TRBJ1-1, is EAGVAQSPRYKIIEKRQSVAFWCNPISGHATLYWYQQILGQGPKLLIQFQNNGVVDDSQLPKDRFSAERLKGVDSTLKIQPAKLEDSAVYLCASSLDPMNTEAFFGQGTRLTVV.

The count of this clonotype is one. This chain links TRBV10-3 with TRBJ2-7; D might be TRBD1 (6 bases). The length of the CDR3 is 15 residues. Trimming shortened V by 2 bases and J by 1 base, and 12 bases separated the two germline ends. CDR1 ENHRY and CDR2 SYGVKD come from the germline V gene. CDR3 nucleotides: TGTGCCATCAGTGAGCAAGGGGACACTTCCTACGAGCAGTACTTC. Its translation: CAISEQGDTSYEQYF.

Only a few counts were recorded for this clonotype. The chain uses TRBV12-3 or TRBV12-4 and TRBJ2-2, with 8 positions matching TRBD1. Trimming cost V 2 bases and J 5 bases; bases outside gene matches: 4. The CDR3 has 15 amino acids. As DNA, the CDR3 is TGTGCCAGCAGTTTAACGCACAGGGGGACCGGGGAGCTGTTTTTT. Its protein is CASSLTHRGTGELFF.

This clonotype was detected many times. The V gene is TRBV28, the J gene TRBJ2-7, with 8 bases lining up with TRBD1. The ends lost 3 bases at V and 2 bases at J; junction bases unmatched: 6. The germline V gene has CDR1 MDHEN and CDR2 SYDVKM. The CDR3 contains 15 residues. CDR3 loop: CASSLGQVLAYEQYF. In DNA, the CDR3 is TGTGCCAGCAGTTTGGGACAGGTACTAGCCTACGAGCAGTACTTC.

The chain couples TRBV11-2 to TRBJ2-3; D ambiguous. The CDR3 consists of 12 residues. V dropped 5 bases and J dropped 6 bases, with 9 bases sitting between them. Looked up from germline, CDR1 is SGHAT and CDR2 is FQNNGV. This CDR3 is CASSPTADTQYF. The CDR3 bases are TGTGCCAGCAGCCCCACAGCGGATACGCAGTATTTT.

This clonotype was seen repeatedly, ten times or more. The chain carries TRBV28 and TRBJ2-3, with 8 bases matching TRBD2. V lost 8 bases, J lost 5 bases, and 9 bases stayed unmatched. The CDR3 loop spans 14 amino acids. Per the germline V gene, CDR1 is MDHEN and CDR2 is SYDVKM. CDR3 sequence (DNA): TGTGCCAGCCCCTGGGGAAGCGGGGGAGATACGCAGTATTTT. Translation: CASPWGSGGDTQYF. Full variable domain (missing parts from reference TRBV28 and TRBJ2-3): DVKVTQSSRYLVKRTGEKVFLECVQDMDHENMFWYRQDPGLGLRLIYFSYDVKMKEKGDIPEGYSVSREKKERFSLILESASTNQTSMYLCASPWGSGGDTQYFGPGTRLTVL.

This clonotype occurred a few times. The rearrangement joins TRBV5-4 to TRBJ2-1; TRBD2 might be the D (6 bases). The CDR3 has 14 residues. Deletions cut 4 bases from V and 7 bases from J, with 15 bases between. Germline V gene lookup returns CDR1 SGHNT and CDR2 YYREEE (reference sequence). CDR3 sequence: CASSLPGGRNEQFF. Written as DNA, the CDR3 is TGTGCCAGCAGCCTCCCCGGGGGAAGGAATGAGCAGTTCTTC.

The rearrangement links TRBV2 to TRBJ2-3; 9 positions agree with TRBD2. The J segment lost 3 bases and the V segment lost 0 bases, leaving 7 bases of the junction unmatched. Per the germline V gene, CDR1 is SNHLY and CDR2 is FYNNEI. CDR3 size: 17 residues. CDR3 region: CASSEALMAGGTDTQYF. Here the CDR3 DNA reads TGTGCCAGCAGTGAAGCGCTTATGGCGGGGGGGACAGATACGCAGTATTTT.

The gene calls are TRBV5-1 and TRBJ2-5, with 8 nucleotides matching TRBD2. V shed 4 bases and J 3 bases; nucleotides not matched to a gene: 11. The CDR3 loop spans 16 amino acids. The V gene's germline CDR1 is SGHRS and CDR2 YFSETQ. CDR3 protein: CASSPFLAGGEETQYF. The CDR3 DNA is TGCGCCAGCAGCCCTTTTTTGGCGGGGGGCGAAGAGACCCAGTACTTC.

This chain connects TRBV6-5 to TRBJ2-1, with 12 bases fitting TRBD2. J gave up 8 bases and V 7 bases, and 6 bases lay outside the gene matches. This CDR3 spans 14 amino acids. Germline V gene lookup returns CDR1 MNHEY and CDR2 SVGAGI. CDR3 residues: CASTGLAGRDEQFF. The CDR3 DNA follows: TGTGCCAGCACCGGACTAGCGGGGAGGGATGAGCAGTTCTTC.

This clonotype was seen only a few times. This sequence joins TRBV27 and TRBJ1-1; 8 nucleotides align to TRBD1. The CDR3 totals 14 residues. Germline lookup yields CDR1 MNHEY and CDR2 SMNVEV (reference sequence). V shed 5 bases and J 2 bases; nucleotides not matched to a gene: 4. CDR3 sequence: CASSHGQGNTEAFF. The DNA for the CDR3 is TGTGCCAGCAGTCACGGACAGGGAAACACTGAAGCTTTCTTT.

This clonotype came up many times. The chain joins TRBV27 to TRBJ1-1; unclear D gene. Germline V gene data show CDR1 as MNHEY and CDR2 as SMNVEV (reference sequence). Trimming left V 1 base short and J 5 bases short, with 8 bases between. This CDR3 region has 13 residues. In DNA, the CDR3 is TGTGCCAGCAGTTTATATCCGGGGACTGAAGCTTTCTTT. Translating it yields CASSLYPGTEAFF.

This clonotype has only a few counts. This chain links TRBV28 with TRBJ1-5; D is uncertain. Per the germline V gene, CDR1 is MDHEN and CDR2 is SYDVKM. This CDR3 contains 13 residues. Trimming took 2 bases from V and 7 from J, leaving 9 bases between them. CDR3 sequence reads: CASSLDEGQPQHF. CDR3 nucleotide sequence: TGTGCCAGCAGTTTAGACGAGGGACAGCCCCAGCATTTT.

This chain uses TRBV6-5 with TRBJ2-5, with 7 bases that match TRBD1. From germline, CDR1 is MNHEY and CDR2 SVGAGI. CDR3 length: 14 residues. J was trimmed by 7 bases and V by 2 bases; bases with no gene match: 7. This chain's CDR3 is CASSYATGELTQYF. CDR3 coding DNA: TGTGCCAGCAGTTACGCCACAGGGGAGTTGACCCAGTACTTC.

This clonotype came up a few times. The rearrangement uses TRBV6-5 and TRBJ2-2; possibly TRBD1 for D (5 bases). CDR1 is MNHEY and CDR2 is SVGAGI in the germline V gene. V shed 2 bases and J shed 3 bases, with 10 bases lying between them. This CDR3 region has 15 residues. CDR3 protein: CASSYGQTDTGELFF. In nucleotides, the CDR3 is TGTGCCAGCAGTTACGGCCAGACAGACACCGGGGAGCTGTTTTTT.

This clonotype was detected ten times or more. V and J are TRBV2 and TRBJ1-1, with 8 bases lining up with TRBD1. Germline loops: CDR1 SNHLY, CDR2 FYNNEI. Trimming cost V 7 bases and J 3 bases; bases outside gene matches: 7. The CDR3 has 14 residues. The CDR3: CASTQGAWDTEAFF. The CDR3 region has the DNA TGTGCCAGCACCCAGGGGGCTTGGGACACTGAAGCTTTCTTT.

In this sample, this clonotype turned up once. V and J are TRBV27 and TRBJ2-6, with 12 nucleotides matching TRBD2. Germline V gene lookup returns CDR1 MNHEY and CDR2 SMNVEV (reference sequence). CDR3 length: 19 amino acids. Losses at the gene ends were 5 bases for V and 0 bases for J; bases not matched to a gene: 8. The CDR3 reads CASSALAGGSPSGANVLTF. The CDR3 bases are TGTGCCAGCAGTGCACTAGCGGGGGGCTCACCCTCTGGGGCCAACGTCCTGACTTTC. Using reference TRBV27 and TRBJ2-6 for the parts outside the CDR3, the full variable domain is EAQVTQNPRYLITVTGKKLTVTCSQNMNHEYMSWYRQDPGLGLRQIYYSMNVEVTDKGDVPEGYKVSRKEKRNFPLILESPSPNQTSLYFCASSALAGGSPSGANVLTFGAGSRLTVL.

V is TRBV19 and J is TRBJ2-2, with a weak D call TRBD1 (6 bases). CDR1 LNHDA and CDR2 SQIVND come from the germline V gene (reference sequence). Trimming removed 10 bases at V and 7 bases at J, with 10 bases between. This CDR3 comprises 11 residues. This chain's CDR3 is CATKGVGELFF. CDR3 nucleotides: TGTGCCACAAAGGGGGTCGGGGAGCTGTTTTTT.

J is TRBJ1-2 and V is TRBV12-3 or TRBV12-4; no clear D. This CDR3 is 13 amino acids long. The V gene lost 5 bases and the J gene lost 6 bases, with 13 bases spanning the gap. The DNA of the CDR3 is TGTGCCAGCAGTACCCGGGAGGTTGATGGCTACACCTTC. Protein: CASSTREVDGYTF.

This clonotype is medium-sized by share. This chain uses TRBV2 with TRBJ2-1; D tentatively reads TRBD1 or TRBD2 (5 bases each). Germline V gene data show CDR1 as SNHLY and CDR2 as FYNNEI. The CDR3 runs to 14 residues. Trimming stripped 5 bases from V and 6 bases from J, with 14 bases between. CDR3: CASSPRDGRNEQFF. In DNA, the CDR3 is TGTGCCAGCAGTCCCCGGGACGGGCGCAATGAGCAGTTCTTC.